This entry lists 6 T cell receptor beta chains sequenced from one sample in a study of CD8 T cells in ankylosing spondylitis. TCRdb ran MiXCR on the 5' RACE reads and lists one entry per CDR3 protein. This table holds about 140,000 distinct CDR3 sequences, over 9.5% found once. The sequencing input was blood, either unsorted or a sorted T cell fraction (not recorded which). The receptors were sampled from a female donor with ankylosing spondylitis or in good health (not recorded which).

Many counts were recorded for this clonotype. The chain joins TRBV6-1 to TRBJ2-1; tentatively, D is TRBD1 or TRBD2 (5 bases each). Germline values: CDR1 MNHNS, CDR2 SASEGT. The CDR3 is 13 amino acids. Trimming removed 8 bases at V and 10 bases at J, with 18 bases between. The CDR3 nucleotides read TGTGCCAGCCAGTGGGACGCCCGTCGGGAGCAGTTCTTC. Its translation: CASQWDARREQFF.

This clonotype has at least ten counts. This chain connects TRBV24-1 to TRBJ2-2, with unresolved D. V shed 5 bases and J shed 5 bases, with 8 bases lying between them. The CDR3 loop spans 13 amino acids. CDR1 and CDR2 (germline): KGHDR, SFDVKD. The CDR3 DNA reads as TGTGCCACCAGTGTCGAAGGTACCGGGGAGCTGTTTTTT. As protein: CATSVEGTGELFF.

In this sample, this clonotype turned up a few times. J is TRBJ2-5 and V is TRBV28; D is possibly TRBD1 (5 bases). In germline, CDR1 is MDHEN, CDR2 SYDVKM. The CDR3 is 15 amino acids. V dropped 4 bases and J dropped 5 bases, with 17 bases sitting between them. CDR3 sequence: CASSSSGMVGETQYF. The CDR3 DNA sequence: TGTGCCAGCAGTTCCTCAGGGATGGTCGGGGAGACCCAGTACTTC. Supplemented by reference TRBV28 and TRBJ2-5, the full variable domain reads DVKVTQSSRYLVKRTGEKVFLECVQDMDHENMFWYRQDPGLGLRLIYFSYDVKMKEKGDIPEGYSVSREKKERFSLILESASTNQTSMYLCASSSSGMVGETQYFGPGTRLLVL.

In this sample, this clonotype turned up many times. V gene TRBV11-2 combines with J gene TRBJ2-5, with D possibly being TRBD1 or TRBD2 (5 bases each). This CDR3 comprises 15 residues. Trimming left V 3 bases short and J 4 bases short, with 15 bases between. The germline V gene encodes CDR1 SGHAT and CDR2 FQNNGV. CDR3 residues: CASSFGQGVIETQYF. The CDR3 nucleotides are TGTGCCAGCAGCTTCGGTCAGGGAGTAATAGAGACCCAGTACTTC.

This clonotype was counted a few times. This chain joins TRBV5-1 and TRBJ2-7; 8 bases align to TRBD1. V was pared by 6 bases and J by 3 bases, with 5 bases of the junction left unmatched. The CDR3 covers 13 residues. Germline V gene sequence: CDR1 SGHRS, CDR2 YFSETQ. This CDR3 reads CASKTTGGYEQYF. For the CDR3, the DNA is TGCGCCAGCAAAACCACAGGGGGCTACGAGCAGTACTTC.

This clonotype was observed many times. The chain joins TRBV12-3 or TRBV12-4 to TRBJ1-2; D is undetermined. The CDR3 consists of 10 residues. Trimming removed 11 bases at V and 5 bases at J, with 9 bases between. CDR3 in DNA: TGTGCCGTGGCGGGTTATGGCTACACCTTC. Translated: CAVAGYGYTF.